These 32 T cell receptor beta chains share one sample of origin, sequenced in a study of human T cells and chemical hapten exposure. Time point in this sample: patch test 2, 6 weeks after DPC sensitization. Treatment described: therapeutic diphenylcyclopropenone sensitization with weekly scalp DPC. TCRdb called the RACE reads again in MiXCR, with one record for every CDR3 protein. In the table there are 35,000 to 45,000 distinct CDR3 sequences, 8.5% to 10% of which are singletons. The sequenced sample was whole blood, obtained in connection with sensitization to the hapten diphenylcyclopropenone (DPC). The receptors here all came from a woman aged 40 to 50 with alopecia areata. Some clones in this sample may be carry-over from other donors' samples.

Many counts were recorded for this clonotype. In DNA form, the CDR3 reads TGTGCCAGCAGCTCTAGGGCTAGCGGACAAGAGACCCAGTACTTC. This sequence encodes CASSSRASGQETQYF. The chain combines TRBV11-3 with TRBJ2-5; TRBD2 matches 7 bases. Losses at the gene ends were 4 bases for V and 2 bases for J; bases not matched to a gene: 7. CDR1 is SGHNT and CDR2 is YENEEA in the germline V gene. The CDR3 spans 15 residues.

This clonotype was observed many times. The chain carries TRBV6-2 or TRBV6-3 and TRBJ2-6; D remains ambiguous. Trimming stripped 6 bases from V and 0 bases from J, with 6 bases between. CDR3 length equals 14 residues. Germline lookup yields CDR1 MNHEY and CDR2 SVGEGT. CDR3 DNA sequence: TGTGCCAGCAGATCGAGCTCTGGGGCCAACGTCCTGACTTTC. Protein: CASRSSSGANVLTF.

The table lists this clonotype with many counts. V and J are TRBV15 and TRBJ2-3; D is unclear. CDR3 length: 13 residues. The germline V gene encodes CDR1 LNHNV and CDR2 YYDKDF (reference sequence). The germline V and J ends were trimmed by 2 bases and 3 bases, with 6 bases remaining between them. The CDR3 region is CATSRSATDTQYF. The CDR3, as DNA: TGTGCCACCAGCAGAAGTGCAACAGATACGCAGTATTTT.

There are many counts of this clonotype. The chain has TRBV9 and TRBJ2-2; possibly TRBD1 for D (7 bases). The ends were cut back, 3 bases at V and 4 bases at J, with 19 bases in the middle. This CDR3 spans 17 amino acids. Germline CDR1 SGDLS, CDR2 YYNGEE. CDR3: CASSGRELTGLTGELFF. The CDR3 bases are TGTGCCAGCAGCGGGAGGGAGTTGACAGGGCTCACCGGGGAGCTGTTTTTT.

V gene TRBV7-8 combines with J gene TRBJ2-7; D not resolved. CDR3 size: 13 residues. Trimming stripped 2 bases from V and 5 bases from J, with 10 bases between. Germline CDR1 SGHVS, CDR2 FQNEAQ. The CDR3 region is CASSLQNVHEQYF. The CDR3 nucleotides read TGTGCCAGCAGCTTACAAAACGTTCACGAGCAGTACTTC.

This clonotype occurred a few times. The chain recombines TRBV11-2 with TRBJ2-3, with 8 bases that match TRBD2. Germline V gives CDR1 SGHAT, CDR2 FQNNGV. The CDR3 runs to 14 residues. V shed 3 bases and J 9 bases; nucleotides not matched to a gene: 8. The CDR3 region is CASSFGLARQTQYF. The CDR3 coding sequence is TGTGCCAGCAGCTTCGGACTAGCTCGGCAAACGCAGTATTTT.

This clonotype was counted ten times or more. The chain employs TRBV7-9 and TRBJ1-3; D may be TRBD1 (6 bases). CDR1 is SEHNR and CDR2 is FQNEAQ in the germline V gene (reference sequence). This CDR3 spans 15 amino acids. V lost 5 bases and J lost 8, with 19 bases in between. The CDR3 loop is CASSALNRVGHTIYF. CDR3 nucleotides: TGTGCCAGCAGCGCACTTAACAGGGTTGGTCACACCATATATTTT.

This clonotype appeared many times. The J gene is TRBJ2-5, the V gene TRBV7-2; 12 nucleotides match TRBD2. Germline V CDR1 and CDR2: SGHTA, FQGNSA. The CDR3 contains 16 residues. V shed 2 bases and J 2 bases; nucleotides not matched to a gene: 3. The CDR3 coding sequence is TGTGCCAGCAGCTTACTAGCGGGGGGGAATCAAGAGACCCAGTACTTC. Translation: CASSLLAGGNQETQYF.

This clonotype was seen many times. The CDR3 nucleotides read TGTGCCAGCAGCCTTACAGATAGCAATCAGCCCCAGCATTTT. Encoded protein: CASSLTDSNQPQHF. The rearrangement joins TRBV7-9 to TRBJ1-5; D unresolved. Trimming cost V 5 bases and J 0 bases, with 8 bases left between them. The CDR3 totals 14 residues. CDR1 and CDR2 from the germline V gene are SEHNR and FQNEAQ (reference sequence). The whole variable domain, filled in from reference TRBV7-9 and TRBJ1-5, reads DTGVSQNPRHKITKRGQNVTFRCDPISEHNRLYWYRQTLGQGPEFLTYFQNEAQLEKSRLLSDRFSAERPKGSFSTLEIQRTEQGDSAMYLCASSLTDSNQPQHFGDGTRLSIL.

This clonotype was found many times. This sequence joins TRBV20-1 and TRBJ1-1, with D tentatively TRBD1 (5 bases). Germline loops: CDR1 DFQATT, CDR2 SNEGSKA (reference sequence). V gave up 6 bases and J gave up 3 bases, with 14 bases separating them. This CDR3 comprises 13 residues. The CDR3 DNA reads TGCAGTGCCCGGGGGGGAGTAGACACTGAAGCTTTCTTT. Protein product: CSARGGVDTEAFF.

This clonotype was seen many times. The rearrangement uses TRBV15 and TRBJ2-5; possibly TRBD2 for D (5 bases). Per germline, CDR1 LNHNV and CDR2 YYDKDF (reference sequence). Trimming stripped 0 bases from V and 1 base from J, with 15 bases between. This CDR3 is built from 17 residues. CDR3 region: CATSRDSGVGFQETQYF. The CDR3 region has the DNA TGTGCCACCAGCAGAGACTCCGGGGTCGGGTTCCAAGAGACCCAGTACTTC.

V gene TRBV3-1 combines with J gene TRBJ2-1, with no clear D. The CDR3 loop spans 14 amino acids. With 0 bases removed from V and 0 bases from J, the gap between germline ends came to 3 bases. Germline V gene lookup returns CDR1 LGHDT and CDR2 YNNKEL (reference sequence). This CDR3 is CASSQDHSYNEQFF. CDR3 DNA: TGTGCCAGCAGCCAAGACCACTCCTACAATGAGCAGTTCTTC.

This clonotype was seen more than once but under ten times. The CDR3 nucleotides are TGTGCCAGCATAAGGACGGTAAACAATGAGCAGTTCTTC. Amino acids: CASIRTVNNEQFF. This chain connects TRBV6-4 to TRBJ2-1; D is unresolved. CDR3 length equals 13 residues. CDR1 and CDR2 from the germline V gene are MRHNA and SNTAGT. The V end lost 7 bases, the J end lost 5 bases, and 12 bases lay between the germline ends.

This clonotype was detected many times. The J gene is TRBJ1-5, the V gene TRBV20-1; no clear D gene. This CDR3 region has 14 residues. Germline V gene lookup returns CDR1 DFQATT and CDR2 SNEGSKA (reference sequence). V lost 4 bases to trimming and J lost 0 bases, with 10 bases between them. The CDR3 nucleotides are TGCAGTGCTATTGCGGGAAATAGCAATCAGCCCCAGCATTTT. The encoded protein is CSAIAGNSNQPQHF.

Many counts were recorded for this clonotype. The rearrangement uses TRBV4-1 and TRBJ2-7, with D possibly matching TRBD2 (5 bases). V was trimmed by 0 bases and J by 2 bases, leaving 11 bases between them. From germline, CDR1 is MGHRA and CDR2 YSYEKL. The CDR3 spans 15 residues. This CDR3 reads CASSQDPGVPYEQYF. For the CDR3, the DNA is TGCGCCAGCAGCCAAGATCCCGGGGTCCCCTACGAGCAGTACTTC.

This clonotype was observed a handful of times. The chain employs TRBV5-5 and TRBJ2-1, with 9 nucleotides matching TRBD1. CDR3 length: 15 residues. With V trimmed by 4 bases and J by 8 bases, 10 bases remained unmatched. Germline V gives CDR1 SGHKS, CDR2 YYEKEE (reference sequence). This chain's CDR3 is CASSLRDRESDEQFF. The CDR3 region has the DNA TGTGCCAGCAGCCTCCGGGACAGGGAGTCGGATGAGCAGTTCTTC.

This clonotype was observed many times. This rearrangement joins TRBV11-2 to TRBJ2-7; possibly TRBD2 for D (5 bases). Trimming took off 5 bases at V and 0 bases at J, with 14 bases between the two ends. The CDR3 sequence is 15 residues long. Germline V gene sequence: CDR1 SGHAT, CDR2 FQNNGV. The CDR3: CASSPGPGSSYEQYF. The CDR3 DNA reads as TGTGCCAGCAGCCCCGGTCCGGGGAGCTCCTACGAGCAGTACTTC. Full variable domain (rest looked up from reference TRBV11-2 and TRBJ2-7): EAGVAQSPRYKIIEKRQSVAFWCNPISGHATLYWYQQILGQGPKLLIQFQNNGVVDDSQLPKDRFSAERLKGVDSTLKIQPAKLEDSAVYLCASSPGPGSSYEQYFGPGTRLTVT.

The chain uses TRBV7-9 and TRBJ2-5; TRBD1 is a possible D gene (6 bases). This CDR3 region has 14 residues. Germline values: CDR1 SEHNR, CDR2 FQNEAQ (reference sequence). The V end was cut by 0 bases, the J end by 5 bases, with 10 bases between. The CDR3 bases are TGTGCCAGCAGCTTAGCGGGGGCTGAGGAGACCCAGTACTTC. Residues: CASSLAGAEETQYF.

This clonotype was found many times. The chain has TRBV5-4 and TRBJ2-3, with D possibly TRBD1 on 5 matching bases. Trimming removed 1 base from V and 6 bases from J, with 9 bases in between. The CDR3 sequence is 13 residues long. In germline, CDR1 is SGHNT, CDR2 YYREEE (reference sequence). CDR3 amino acids: CASSLLTGDTQYF. CDR3 in DNA: TGTGCCAGCAGCTTGCTTACAGGTGATACGCAGTATTTT.

This clonotype has ten or more counts. J is TRBJ2-6 and V is TRBV28, with 9 bases that match TRBD2. CDR3 length equals 19 residues. Per germline, CDR1 MDHEN and CDR2 SYDVKM. V lost 5 bases, J lost 1 base, and 12 bases stayed unmatched. Here the CDR3 reads CASSLLLAGAGSGANVLTF. CDR3 nucleotide sequence: TGTGCCAGCAGTCTCCTCTTAGCGGGGGCTGGGTCTGGGGCCAACGTCCTGACTTTC.

This clonotype appeared many times. This chain links TRBV12-3 or TRBV12-4 with TRBJ1-1; D is ambiguous. This CDR3 region has 14 residues. V was pared by 3 bases and J by 4 bases, with 12 bases between. The CDR3 spells CASSFVYGSTEAFF. In nucleotides, the CDR3 is TGTGCCAGCAGTTTCGTTTACGGTAGCACTGAAGCTTTCTTT.

This clonotype appeared many times. J is TRBJ2-1 and V is TRBV5-6; D uncertain. With 0 bases removed from V and 12 bases from J, the gap between germline ends came to 10 bases. This CDR3 is 12 amino acids long. Germline V lookup: CDR1 SGHDT, CDR2 YYEEEE. The CDR3 is CASSLGAEGQFF. CDR3 DNA sequence: TGTGCCAGCAGCTTGGGGGCCGAAGGGCAGTTCTTC.

This clonotype was observed a handful of times. The CDR3 loop reads CASRVGGGQYF. The CDR3 region has the DNA TGTGCCAGCAGGGTAGGCGGAGGCCAGTACTTC. The rearrangement joins TRBV2 to TRBJ2-7, with D maybe TRBD2 (5 bases). Trimming took 6 bases from V and 10 from J, leaving 13 bases between them. Germline V gives CDR1 SNHLY, CDR2 FYNNEI. The CDR3 covers 11 residues.

Only one count was recorded for this clonotype. A clone one base away is much larger, so this may be a read error. The chain has TRBV7-2 and TRBJ1-6; 8 nucleotides align to TRBD1. Germline-derived CDR1 and CDR2 are SGHTA and FQGNSA. The junction had 11 bases not matched to a gene; V was cut back by 5 bases and J by 11 bases. CDR3 length equals 15 residues. The CDR3 coding sequence is TGTGCCAGCAGCCTCGGACAGGGTTTTAGGCCACCCCTCCACTTT. Residues: CASSLGQGFRPPLHF.

This clonotype was observed many times. The chain has TRBV12-3 or TRBV12-4 and TRBJ2-7; tentatively, D is TRBD1 (8 bases). Trimming pared 5 bases from V and 2 bases from J, leaving 16 bases between. The CDR3 spans 15 residues. In DNA, the CDR3 is TGTGCCAGCAGTGCGGGGGACAGGATCCCCTACGAGCAGTACTTC. It codes for CASSAGDRIPYEQYF.

A few counts support this clonotype. The rearrangement links TRBV12-3 or TRBV12-4 to TRBJ1-2; tentative D call: TRBD1 (6 bases). The V end was cut by 0 bases, the J end by 6 bases, with 23 bases between. This CDR3 region has 18 residues. The CDR3 loop reads CASSLALLLQGPPHGYTF. The CDR3 nucleotides read TGTGCCAGCAGTTTAGCGCTACTTTTACAGGGTCCTCCCCATGGCTACACCTTC.

This clonotype was seen at least ten times. The gene calls are TRBV18 and TRBJ1-1; tentative D call: TRBD1 (6 bases). Germline values: CDR1 KGHSH, CDR2 LQKENI. The CDR3 covers 12 residues. V dropped 5 bases and J dropped 9 bases, with 13 bases sitting between them. Here the CDR3 DNA reads TGTGCCAGCTCAACCGGGACACAAAAAGCTTTCTTT. Translated, it gives CASSTGTQKAFF.

The V and J genes are TRBV3-1 and TRBJ2-3; a possible D gene is TRBD2 (7 bases). This CDR3 region has 15 residues. Trimming took 0 bases from V and 4 from J, leaving 11 bases between them. The germline gives CDR1 LGHDT, CDR2 YNNKEL (reference sequence). CDR3 DNA: TGTGCCAGCAGCCAAGATCGGGGGGCCCCAGATACGCAGTATTTT. Translation gives CASSQDRGAPDTQYF.

This clonotype was seen at least ten times. This chain connects TRBV19 to TRBJ1-2, with 8 bases identical to TRBD1. From germline, CDR1 is LNHDA and CDR2 SQIVND (reference sequence). This CDR3 comprises 17 residues. The trim removed 4 bases at V and 3 bases at J, leaving 13 bases unmatched. Here the CDR3 DNA reads TGTGCCAGTAGTACCGGCATACTCCTGACAGGGGACTATGGCTACACCTTC. Protein: CASSTGILLTGDYGYTF.

In this sample, this clonotype turned up many times. The chain has TRBV28 and TRBJ1-2, with D possibly TRBD1 on 5 matching bases. The CDR3 totals 15 residues. Germline V CDR1 and CDR2: MDHEN, SYDVKM. Trimming left V 0 bases short and J 8 bases short, with 16 bases between. CDR3: CASSLWELAGGGYTF. DNA for the CDR3: TGTGCCAGCAGTTTATGGGAACTGGCTGGGGGAGGCTACACCTTC.

This clonotype was seen ten or more times. The chain couples TRBV7-8 to TRBJ1-5; TRBD1 agrees at 8 bases. The germline V gene encodes CDR1 SGHVS and CDR2 FQNEAQ. The CDR3 is made up of 17 amino acids. Germline trimming cut 5 bases from V and 1 base from J; bases unmatched to any gene: 10. The CDR3 region is CASSPTWDRKSNQPQHF. CDR3 DNA sequence: TGTGCCAGCAGCCCTACATGGGACAGGAAAAGCAATCAGCCCCAGCATTTT.

This clonotype is classed as medium-sized (0.01 to 0.1%). The chain combines TRBV14 with TRBJ2-1, with D maybe TRBD1 (6 bases). The CDR3 consists of 13 residues. The V gene lost 8 bases and the J gene lost 4 bases, with 12 bases spanning the gap. Germline-derived CDR1 and CDR2 are SGHDN and FVKESK. The CDR3 is CASQGQLYNEQFF. CDR3 nucleotide sequence: TGTGCCAGCCAAGGACAGCTATACAATGAGCAGTTCTTC.